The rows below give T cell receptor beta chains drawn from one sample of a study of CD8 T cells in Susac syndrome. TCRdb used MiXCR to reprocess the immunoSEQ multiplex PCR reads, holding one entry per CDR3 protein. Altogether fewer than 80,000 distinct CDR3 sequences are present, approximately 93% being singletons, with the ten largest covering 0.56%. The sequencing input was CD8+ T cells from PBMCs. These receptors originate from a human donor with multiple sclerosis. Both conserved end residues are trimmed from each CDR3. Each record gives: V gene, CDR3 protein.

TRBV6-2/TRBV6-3,ASGGTAQETQY
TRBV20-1,SARDVSGAYNEQF
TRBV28,ASSLRGVDIQY
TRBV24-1,ATSTGETEQY
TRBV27,ASSFREPGQPYNEQF
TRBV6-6,ASSLQTGLDQPQH
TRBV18,ASSRLTGGAYEQY
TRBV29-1,SVEGWTNEAF
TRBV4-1,ASSQATETGGYEQY
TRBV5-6,ASSGGLAEAF
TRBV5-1,ASSFSLGVPEAF
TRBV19,ASSIANTGELF
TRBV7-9,ASTGLAGEETQY
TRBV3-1,ASSRPRGPQKTQY
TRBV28,ASSLFGGYSNQPQH
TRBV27,ASSLSNNNYGYT
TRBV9,ASSVEGDHYNEQF
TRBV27,ASSLLHLDEQF
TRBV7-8,ASSPWTSGSNIQY
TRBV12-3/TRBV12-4,ASNFVGETQY
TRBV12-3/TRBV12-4,ASSLSGGHQPQH
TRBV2,ASSDSPLQLNYGYT
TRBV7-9,ASSWVNTEAF